The entry that follows covers one TCR beta chain sequence. This sample is part of a study of cytomegalovirus exposure and HLA in healthy donors. PCR employed 60 Vbeta and 13 Jbeta primers. Some clones are missing from TCRdb's copy, which holds only in-frame ones; the method was immunoSEQ multiplex PCR. The sample contains 120,000 or so clones, 76% of which appear only once. Trimming removed 3 bases at V and 6 bases at J, with 12 bases between. Germline loops: CDR1 LNHDA, CDR2 SQIVND (reference sequence). The CDR3 is 14 amino acids. The chain joins TRBV19 to TRBJ2-1, with TRBD2 as a possible D gene (6 bases). Sequenced: PBMCs. This TCR came from a young man in good health and CMV-seropositive. For the CDR3, the DNA is TGTGCCAGTAGTATCTCTTCGACTAGCAATGAGCAGTTCTTC. It is translated as CASSISSTSNEQFF.